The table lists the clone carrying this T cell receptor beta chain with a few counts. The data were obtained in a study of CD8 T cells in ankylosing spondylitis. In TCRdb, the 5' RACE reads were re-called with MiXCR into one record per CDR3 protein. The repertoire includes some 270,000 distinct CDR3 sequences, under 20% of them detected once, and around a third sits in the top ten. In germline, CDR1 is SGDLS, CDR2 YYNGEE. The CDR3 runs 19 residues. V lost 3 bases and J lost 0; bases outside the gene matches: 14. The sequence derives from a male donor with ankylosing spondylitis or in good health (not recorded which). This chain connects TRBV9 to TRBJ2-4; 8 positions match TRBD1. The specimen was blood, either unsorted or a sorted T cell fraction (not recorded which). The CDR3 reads CASSAPTGQGPLAKNIQYF. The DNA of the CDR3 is TGTGCCAGCAGCGCACCGACCGGACAGGGACCTTTAGCCAAAAACATTCAGTACTTC.